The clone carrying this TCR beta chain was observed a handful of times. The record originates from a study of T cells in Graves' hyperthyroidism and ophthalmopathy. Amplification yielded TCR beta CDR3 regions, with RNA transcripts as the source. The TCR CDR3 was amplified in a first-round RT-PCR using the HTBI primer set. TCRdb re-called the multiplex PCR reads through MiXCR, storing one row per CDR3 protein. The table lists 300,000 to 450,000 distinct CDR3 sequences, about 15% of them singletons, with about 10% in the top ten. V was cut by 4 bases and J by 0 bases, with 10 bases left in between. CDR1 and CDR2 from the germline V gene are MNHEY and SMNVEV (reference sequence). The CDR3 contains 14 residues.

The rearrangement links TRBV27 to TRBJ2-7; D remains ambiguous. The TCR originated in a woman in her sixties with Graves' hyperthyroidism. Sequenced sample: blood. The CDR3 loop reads CASSSHGSSYEQYF. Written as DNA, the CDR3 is TGTGCCAGCAGTTCCCATGGTAGCTCCTACGAGCAGTACTTC.